The clone carrying this TCR beta chain was detected only a few times. These data come from a study of CD8+CD57+ T cells in acquired aplastic anemia. The CDR3 totals 16 residues. Germline CDR1 is MGHDK and CDR2 is SYGVNS. Trimming took 4 bases from V and 5 from J; bases not matched to a gene: 5. By flow cytometry, patients selected for sequencing had shown an expansion of CD8+CD57+ cells. Genomic DNA, the template, was used for profiling of the TCR beta VDJ and CDR3. TCRdb called the reads again in MiXCR, with one record for every CDR3 protein. The profile shows 150,000 to 200,000 distinct CDR3 sequences, less than 65% of them singletons.

The sequenced sample consisted of sorted CD4+, CD8+, or CD8+CD57+ T cells (not recorded which) from PBMCs. The source is a human donor with aplastic anemia. The rearrangement joins TRBV25-1 to TRBJ2-3; TRBD2 matches at 14 bases. This CDR3 reads CASSATSGRARDTQYF. DNA for the CDR3: TGTGCCAGCAGTGCGACTAGCGGGAGGGCAAGAGATACGCAGTATTTT.